These 6 T cell receptor beta chains share one sample of origin, sequenced in a study of early T cells in non-severe SARS-CoV-2 infection. A single record per CDR3 protein comes from TCRdb applying MiXCR to the 5' RACE reads. The table includes around 40,000 distinct CDR3 sequences, roughly 6% detected once. The specimen sequenced was whole blood. Every receptor here comes from an adult who was a healthcare worker with PCR-confirmed SARS-CoV-2 infection or an uninfected control (not recorded which).

This CDR3 is CASSFRHYPGQGSYEQYF. The DNA of the CDR3 is TGTGCCAGCAGTTTCCGACATTACCCGGGACAGGGCTCCTACGAGCAGTACTTC. The chain couples TRBV27 to TRBJ2-7, with 9 nucleotides matching TRBD1. Germline trimming cut 3 bases from V and 0 bases from J; bases unmatched to any gene: 12. Germline assignment: CDR1 MNHEY and CDR2 SMNVEV (reference sequence). This CDR3 is built from 18 residues.

This clonotype was detected many times. The rearrangement joins TRBV28 to TRBJ2-7, with TRBD1 identical over 7 bases. CDR3 size: 12 residues. V was pared by 10 bases and J by 2 bases, with 5 bases of the junction left unmatched. Germline-derived CDR1 and CDR2 are MDHEN and SYDVKM. Written as DNA, the CDR3 is TGTGCCACCTGGGACAGACCCTACGAGCAGTACTTC. This gives the protein CATWDRPYEQYF.

At least ten counts were recorded for this clonotype. The chain is built from TRBV7-3 and TRBJ2-7; 10 nucleotides match TRBD2. V lost 1 base and J lost 5; bases outside the gene matches: 5. This CDR3 has 15 amino acids. Germline V gene lookup returns CDR1 SGHTA and CDR2 FQGTGA. In nucleotides, the CDR3 is TGTGCCAGCAGCTTAAGTGGGCTAGCGGGAGACGAGCAGTACTTC. Protein product: CASSLSGLAGDEQYF.

The chain employs TRBV10-2 and TRBJ2-5; D may be TRBD2 (5 bases). CDR3 size: 12 residues. V was cut by 6 bases and J by 6 bases, with 11 bases left in between. The germline CDR1 and CDR2 sequences are WSHSY and SAAADI. The CDR3 spells CASRDSQQTQYF. CDR3 nucleotides: TGCGCCAGCAGGGACTCCCAGCAGACCCAGTACTTC.

This clonotype was counted between two and nine times. The chain recombines TRBV20-1 with TRBJ2-7; D call uncertain. The CDR3 covers 13 residues. Trimming removed 3 bases at V and 3 bases at J, with 12 bases between. CDR1 and CDR2 from the germline V gene are DFQATT and SNEGSKA (reference sequence). CDR3 region: CSASGYENYEQYF. The CDR3 nucleotides are TGCAGTGCTAGTGGGTACGAAAACTACGAGCAGTACTTC.

This clonotype was found a few times. This sequence joins TRBV12-3 or TRBV12-4 and TRBJ2-1; D may be TRBD1 or TRBD2 (5 bases each). This CDR3 comprises 11 residues. The V end was cut by 0 bases, the J end by 14 bases, with 8 bases between. As DNA, the CDR3 is TGTGCCAGCAGTTTAGCCCGGGACGAGTTCTTC. Its translation: CASSLARDEFF.